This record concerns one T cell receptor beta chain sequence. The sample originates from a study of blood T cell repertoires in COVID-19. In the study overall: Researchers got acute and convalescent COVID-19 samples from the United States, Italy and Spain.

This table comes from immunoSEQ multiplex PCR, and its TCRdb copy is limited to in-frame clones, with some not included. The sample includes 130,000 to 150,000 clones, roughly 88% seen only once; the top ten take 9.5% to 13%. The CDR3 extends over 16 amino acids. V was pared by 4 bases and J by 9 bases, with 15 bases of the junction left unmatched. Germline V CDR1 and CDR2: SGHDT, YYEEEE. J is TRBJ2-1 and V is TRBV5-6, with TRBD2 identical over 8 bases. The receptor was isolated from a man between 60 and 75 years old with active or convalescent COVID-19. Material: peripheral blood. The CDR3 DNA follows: TGTGCCAGCAGCCCCCGCGGGACTAGTGGTTTCGGTGAGCAGTTCTTC. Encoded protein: CASSPRGTSGFGEQFF.